This TCR beta chain was obtained from a study of radiation and T cells in renal cell carcinoma. Whole-study results and caveats: From baseline, blood top tumor clonotypes peaked at 2 weeks post-radiation.

Here immunoSEQ multiplex PCR was the method, and the copy in TCRdb shows in-frame clones only, minus some. The repertoire consists of approximately 150,000 clones, with 86% occurring once and the leading ten covering around a sixth. Time point in this sample: blood 4 weeks post-SBRT, at nephrectomy. Treatment defined: 15 Gy SBRT to primary tumor, nephrectomy 4 weeks later. Nephrectomy followed 15 Gy stereotactic body radiation by 4 weeks. Radiation-treated patients gave blood at baseline, week 2 and week 4. V lost 5 bases, J lost 12 bases, and 13 bases stayed unmatched. Germline CDR1 reads MNHEY; CDR2 reads SVGAGI. This CDR3 comprises 15 residues. This clone was found a few times. Its antigen is undetermined.

The chain has TRBV6-5 and TRBJ1-4; 9 nucleotides agree with TRBD1. The sample in question was blood, obtained from a patient whose treatment included radiotherapy and nephrectomy. The TCR originated in a woman aged 45-60 years with renal cell carcinoma. In nucleotides, the CDR3 is TGTGCCAGCAGTGCTGCACAGGGGGCTGAAGAGGAACTGTTTTTT. It encodes CASSAAQGAEEELFF.